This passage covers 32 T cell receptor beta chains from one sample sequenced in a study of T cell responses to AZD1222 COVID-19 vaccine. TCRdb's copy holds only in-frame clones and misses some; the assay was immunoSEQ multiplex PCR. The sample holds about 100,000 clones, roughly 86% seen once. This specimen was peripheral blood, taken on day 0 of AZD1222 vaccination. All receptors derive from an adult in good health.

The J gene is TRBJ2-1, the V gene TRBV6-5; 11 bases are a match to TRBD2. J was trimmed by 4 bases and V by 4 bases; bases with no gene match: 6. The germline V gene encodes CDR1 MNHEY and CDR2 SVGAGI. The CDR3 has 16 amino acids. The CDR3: CASSFSTSGIYNEQFF. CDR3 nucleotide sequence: TGTGCCAGCAGTTTTTCGACTAGCGGGATTTACAATGAGCAGTTCTTC.

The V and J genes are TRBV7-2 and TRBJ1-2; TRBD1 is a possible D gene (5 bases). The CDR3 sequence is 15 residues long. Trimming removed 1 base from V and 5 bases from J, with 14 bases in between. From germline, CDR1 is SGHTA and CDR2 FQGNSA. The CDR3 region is CASSLDGLGPYGYTF. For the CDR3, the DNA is TGTGCCAGCAGCTTAGACGGTCTGGGACCGTATGGCTACACCTTC.

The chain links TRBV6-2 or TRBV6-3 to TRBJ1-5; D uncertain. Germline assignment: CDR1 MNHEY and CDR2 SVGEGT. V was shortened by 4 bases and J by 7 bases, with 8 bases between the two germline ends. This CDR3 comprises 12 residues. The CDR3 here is CASSSSLQPQHF. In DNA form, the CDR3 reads TGTGCCAGCAGTTCTTCTTTACAGCCCCAGCATTTT.

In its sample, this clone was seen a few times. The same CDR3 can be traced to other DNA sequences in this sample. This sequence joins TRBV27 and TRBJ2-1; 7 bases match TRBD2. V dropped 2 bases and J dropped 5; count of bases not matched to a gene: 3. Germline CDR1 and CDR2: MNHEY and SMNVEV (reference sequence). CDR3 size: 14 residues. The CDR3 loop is CASSLAGAHNEQFF. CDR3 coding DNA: TGTGCCAGCAGTTTAGCGGGAGCCCACAATGAGCAGTTCTTC.

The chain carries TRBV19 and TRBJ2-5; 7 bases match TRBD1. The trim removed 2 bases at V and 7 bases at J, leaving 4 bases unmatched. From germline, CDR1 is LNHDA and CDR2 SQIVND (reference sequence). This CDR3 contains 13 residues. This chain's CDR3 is CASSIQGDGTQYF. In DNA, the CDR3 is TGTGCCAGTAGTATACAGGGGGATGGGACCCAGTACTTC.

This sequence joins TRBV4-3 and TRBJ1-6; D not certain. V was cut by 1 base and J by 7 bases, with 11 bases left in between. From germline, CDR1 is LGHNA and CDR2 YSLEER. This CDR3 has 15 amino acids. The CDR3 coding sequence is TGCGCCAGCAGCCAAGTCCGGGGTTGGAATTCACCCCTCCACTTT. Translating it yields CASSQVRGWNSPLHF.

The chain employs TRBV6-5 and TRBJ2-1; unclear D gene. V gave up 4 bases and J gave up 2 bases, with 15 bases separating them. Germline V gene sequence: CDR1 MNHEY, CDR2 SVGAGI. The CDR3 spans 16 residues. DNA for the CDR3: TGTGCCAGCAGTTCCCCACAGCGACGGACCTACAATGAGCAGTTCTTC. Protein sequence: CASSSPQRRTYNEQFF.

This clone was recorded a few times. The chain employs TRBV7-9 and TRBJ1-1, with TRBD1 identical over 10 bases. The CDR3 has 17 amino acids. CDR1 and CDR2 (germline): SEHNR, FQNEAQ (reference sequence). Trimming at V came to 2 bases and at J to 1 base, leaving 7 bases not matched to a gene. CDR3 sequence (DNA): TGTGCCAGCAGCTTATCGCCCAGGACAGGGGGGAACACTGAAGCTTTCTTT. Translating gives CASSLSPRTGGNTEAFF.

CDR3: CASSLGQGRNEQYF. The CDR3 bases are TGCGCCAGCAGCTTAGGACAGGGGAGGAACGAGCAGTACTTC. J is TRBJ2-7 and V is TRBV5-1; 9 bases match TRBD1. Germline V gene lookup returns CDR1 SGHRS and CDR2 YFSETQ. The trim removed 2 bases at V and 5 bases at J, leaving 5 bases unmatched. This CDR3 contains 14 residues.

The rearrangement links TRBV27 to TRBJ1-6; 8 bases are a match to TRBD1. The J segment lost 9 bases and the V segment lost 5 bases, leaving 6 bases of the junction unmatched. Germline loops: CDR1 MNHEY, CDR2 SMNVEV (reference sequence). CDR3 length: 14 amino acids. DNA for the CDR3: TGTGCCAGCAGTCATACAGGGGGGGGTTCACCCCTCCACTTT. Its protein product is CASSHTGGGSPLHF.

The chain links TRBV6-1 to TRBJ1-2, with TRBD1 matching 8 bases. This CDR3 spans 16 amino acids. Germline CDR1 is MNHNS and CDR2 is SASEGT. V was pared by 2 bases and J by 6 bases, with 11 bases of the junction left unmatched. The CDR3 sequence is CASSEKWGQDKHGYTF. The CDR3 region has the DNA TGTGCCAGCAGTGAAAAGTGGGGACAGGACAAGCATGGCTACACCTTC.

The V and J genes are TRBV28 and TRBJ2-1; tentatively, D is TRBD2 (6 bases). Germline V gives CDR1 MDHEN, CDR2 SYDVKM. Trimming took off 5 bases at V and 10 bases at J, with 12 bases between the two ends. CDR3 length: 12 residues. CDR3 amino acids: CASSTSSDEQFF. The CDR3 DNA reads TGTGCCAGCAGTACATCTAGCGACGAGCAGTTCTTC.

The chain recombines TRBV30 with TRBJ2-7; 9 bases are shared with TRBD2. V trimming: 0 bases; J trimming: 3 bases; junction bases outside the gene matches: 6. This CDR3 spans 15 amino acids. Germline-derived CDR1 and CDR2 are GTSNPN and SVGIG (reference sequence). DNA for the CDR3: TGTGCCTGGAGTGTATTGCTAGCGGGAATCTACGAGCAGTACTTC. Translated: CAWSVLLAGIYEQYF.

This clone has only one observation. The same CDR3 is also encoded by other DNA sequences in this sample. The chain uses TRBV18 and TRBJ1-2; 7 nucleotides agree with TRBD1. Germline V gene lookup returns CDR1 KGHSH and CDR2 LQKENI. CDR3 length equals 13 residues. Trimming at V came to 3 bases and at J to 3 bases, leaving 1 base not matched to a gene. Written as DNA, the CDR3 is TGTGCCAGCTCACCCGGACAGGACTATGGCTACACCTTC. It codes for CASSPGQDYGYTF.

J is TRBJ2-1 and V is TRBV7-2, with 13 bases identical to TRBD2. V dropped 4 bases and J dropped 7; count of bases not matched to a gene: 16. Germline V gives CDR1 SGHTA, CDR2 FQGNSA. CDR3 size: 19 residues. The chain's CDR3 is CASSYSGTGLAGVWNEQFF. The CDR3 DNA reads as TGTGCCAGCAGCTACTCCGGGACAGGACTAGCGGGGGTGTGGAATGAGCAGTTCTTC.

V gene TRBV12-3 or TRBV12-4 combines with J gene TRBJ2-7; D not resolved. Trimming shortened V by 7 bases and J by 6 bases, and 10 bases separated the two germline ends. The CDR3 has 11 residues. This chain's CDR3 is CASKKAGEQYF. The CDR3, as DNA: TGTGCCAGCAAAAAAGCTGGCGAGCAGTACTTC.

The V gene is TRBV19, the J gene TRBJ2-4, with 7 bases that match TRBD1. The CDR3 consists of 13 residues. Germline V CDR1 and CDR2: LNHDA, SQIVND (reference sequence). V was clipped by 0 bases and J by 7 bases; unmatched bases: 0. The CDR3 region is CASSIDRGNIQYF. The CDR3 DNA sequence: TGTGCCAGTAGTATAGACAGGGGGAACATTCAGTACTTC.

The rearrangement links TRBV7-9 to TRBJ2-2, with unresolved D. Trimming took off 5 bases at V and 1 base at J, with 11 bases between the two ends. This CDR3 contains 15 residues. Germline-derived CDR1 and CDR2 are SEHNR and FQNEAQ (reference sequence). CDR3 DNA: TGTGCCAGCAGCCCCCTCACGGGGAACACCGGGGAGCTGTTTTTT. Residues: CASSPLTGNTGELFF.

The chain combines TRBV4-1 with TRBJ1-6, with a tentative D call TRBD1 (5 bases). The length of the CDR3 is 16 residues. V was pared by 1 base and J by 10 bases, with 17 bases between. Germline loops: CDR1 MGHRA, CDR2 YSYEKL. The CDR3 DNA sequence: TGCGCCAGCAGCCAAGGGCAGGGCCTGACGGGATCACCCCTCCACTTT. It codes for CASSQGQGLTGSPLHF.

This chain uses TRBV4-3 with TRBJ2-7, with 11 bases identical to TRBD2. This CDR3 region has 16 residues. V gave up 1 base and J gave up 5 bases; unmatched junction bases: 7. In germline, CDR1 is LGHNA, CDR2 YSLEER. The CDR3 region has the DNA TGCGCCAGCAGCCAAGGACTAGCGGGAAAATGGAACGAGCAGTACTTC. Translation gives CASSQGLAGKWNEQYF.

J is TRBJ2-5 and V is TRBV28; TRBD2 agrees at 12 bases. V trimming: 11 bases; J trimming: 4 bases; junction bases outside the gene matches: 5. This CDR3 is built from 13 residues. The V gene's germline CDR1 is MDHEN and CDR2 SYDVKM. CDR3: CAARTSGTETQYF. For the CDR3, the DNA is TGTGCCGCCCGGACTAGCGGGACAGAGACCCAGTACTTC.

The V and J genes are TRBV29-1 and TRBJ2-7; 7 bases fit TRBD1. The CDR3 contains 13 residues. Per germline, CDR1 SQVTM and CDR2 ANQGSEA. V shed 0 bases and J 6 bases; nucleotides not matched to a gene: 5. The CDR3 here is CSVEEQGLSEQYF. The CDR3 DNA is TGCAGCGTTGAAGAACAGGGGTTAAGCGAGCAGTACTTC.

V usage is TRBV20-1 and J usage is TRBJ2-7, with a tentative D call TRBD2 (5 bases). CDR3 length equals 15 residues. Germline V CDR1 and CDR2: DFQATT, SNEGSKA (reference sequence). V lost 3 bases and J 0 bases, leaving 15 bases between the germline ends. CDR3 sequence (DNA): TGCAGTGCTAGTATTATCGGGGAGATCTCCTACGAGCAGTACTTC. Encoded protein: CSASIIGEISYEQYF.

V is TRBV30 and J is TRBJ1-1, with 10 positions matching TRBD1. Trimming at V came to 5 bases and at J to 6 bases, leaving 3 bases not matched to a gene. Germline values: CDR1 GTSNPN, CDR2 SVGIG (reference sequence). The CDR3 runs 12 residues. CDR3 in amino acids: CAWGQGEAEAFF. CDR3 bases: TGTGCCTGGGGACAGGGGGAGGCTGAAGCTTTCTTT. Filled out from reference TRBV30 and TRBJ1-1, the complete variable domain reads SQTIHQWPATLVQPVGSPLSLECTVEGTSNPNLYWYRQAAGRGLQLLFYSVGIGQISSEVPQNLSASRPQDRQFILSSKKLLLSDSGFYLCAWGQGEAEAFFGQGTRLTVV.

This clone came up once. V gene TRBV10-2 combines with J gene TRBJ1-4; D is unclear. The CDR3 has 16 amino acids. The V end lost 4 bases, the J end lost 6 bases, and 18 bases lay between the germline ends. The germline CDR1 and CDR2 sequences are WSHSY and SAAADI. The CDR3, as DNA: TGCGCCAGCAGTGGACTAGCGGGAGGAATTTATGAAAAACTGTTTTTT. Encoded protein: CASSGLAGGIYEKLFF.

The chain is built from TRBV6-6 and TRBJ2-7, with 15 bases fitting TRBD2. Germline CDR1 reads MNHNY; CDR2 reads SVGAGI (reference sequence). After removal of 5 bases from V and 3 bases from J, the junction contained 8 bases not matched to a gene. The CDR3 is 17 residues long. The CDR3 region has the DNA TGTGCCAGCAGTCCTCCGGGACTAGCGGGAGGTCACTACGAGCAGTACTTC. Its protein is CASSPPGLAGGHYEQYF.

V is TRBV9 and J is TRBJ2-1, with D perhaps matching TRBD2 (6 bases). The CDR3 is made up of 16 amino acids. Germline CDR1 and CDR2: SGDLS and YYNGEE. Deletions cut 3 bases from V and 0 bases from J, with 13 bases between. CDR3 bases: TGTGCCAGCAGCGCGTTTCCCGGGAGCTCCTACAATGAGCAGTTCTTC. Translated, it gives CASSAFPGSSYNEQFF.

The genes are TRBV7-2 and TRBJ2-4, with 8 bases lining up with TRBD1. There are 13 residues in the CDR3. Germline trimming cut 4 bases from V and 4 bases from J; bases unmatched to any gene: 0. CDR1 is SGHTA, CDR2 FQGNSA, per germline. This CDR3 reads CASSWDRKNIQYF. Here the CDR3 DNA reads TGTGCCAGCAGCTGGGACAGGAAAAACATTCAGTACTTC.

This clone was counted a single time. CDR3 in DNA: TGCGCCAGCAGCTGGGCCACCGGGACAACGAACACAGATACGCAGTATTTT. Translated, it gives CASSWATGTTNTDTQYF. The chain uses TRBV5-1 and TRBJ2-3; TRBD1 is a possible D gene (6 bases). Germline lookup yields CDR1 SGHRS and CDR2 YFSETQ. The V end was cut by 3 bases, the J end by 2 bases, with 19 bases between. CDR3 length: 17 amino acids.

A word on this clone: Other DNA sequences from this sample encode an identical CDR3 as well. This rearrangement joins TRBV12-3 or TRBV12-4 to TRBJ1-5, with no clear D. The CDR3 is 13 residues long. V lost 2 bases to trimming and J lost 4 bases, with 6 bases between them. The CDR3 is CASSLSENQPQHF. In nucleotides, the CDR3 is TGTGCCAGCAGTTTATCCGAGAATCAGCCCCAGCATTTT.

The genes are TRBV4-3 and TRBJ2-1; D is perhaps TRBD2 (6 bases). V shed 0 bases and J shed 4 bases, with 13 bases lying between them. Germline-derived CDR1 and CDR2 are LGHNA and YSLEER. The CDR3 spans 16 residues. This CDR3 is CASSQDVGGSYNEQFF. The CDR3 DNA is TGCGCCAGCAGCCAAGACGTGGGAGGTTCGTACAATGAGCAGTTCTTC.

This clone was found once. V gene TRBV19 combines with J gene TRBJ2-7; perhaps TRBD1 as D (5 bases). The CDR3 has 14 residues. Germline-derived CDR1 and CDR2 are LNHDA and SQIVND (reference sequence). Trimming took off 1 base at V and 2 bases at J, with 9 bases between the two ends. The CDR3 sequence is CASSIAGRAYEQYF. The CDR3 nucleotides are TGTGCCAGTAGTATAGCCGGCAGGGCCTACGAGCAGTACTTC.